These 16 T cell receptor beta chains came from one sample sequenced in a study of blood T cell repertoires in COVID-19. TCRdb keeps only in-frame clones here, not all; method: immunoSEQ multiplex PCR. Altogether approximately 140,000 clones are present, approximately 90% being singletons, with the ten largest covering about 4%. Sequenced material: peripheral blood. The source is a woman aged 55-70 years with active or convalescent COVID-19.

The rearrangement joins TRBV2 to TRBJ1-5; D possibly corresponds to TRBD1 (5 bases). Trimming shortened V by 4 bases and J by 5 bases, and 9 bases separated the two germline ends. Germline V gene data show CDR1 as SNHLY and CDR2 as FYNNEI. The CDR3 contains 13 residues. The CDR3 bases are TGTGCCAGCAGTGGGCAGGGTTATCAGCCCCAGCATTTT. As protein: CASSGQGYQPQHF.

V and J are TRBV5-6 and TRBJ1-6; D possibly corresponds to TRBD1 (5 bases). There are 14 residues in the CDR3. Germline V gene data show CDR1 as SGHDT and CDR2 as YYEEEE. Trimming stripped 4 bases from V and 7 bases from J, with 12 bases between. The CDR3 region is CASSKGRPNSPLHF. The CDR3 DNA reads TGTGCCAGCAGCAAGGGGAGGCCCAATTCACCCCTCCACTTT.

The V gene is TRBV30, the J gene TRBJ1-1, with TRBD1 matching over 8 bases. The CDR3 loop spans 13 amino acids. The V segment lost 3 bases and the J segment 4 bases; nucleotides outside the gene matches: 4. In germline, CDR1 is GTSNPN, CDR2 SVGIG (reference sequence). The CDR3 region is CAWRMDRATEAFF. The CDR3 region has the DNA TGTGCCTGGAGAATGGACAGGGCCACTGAAGCTTTCTTT.

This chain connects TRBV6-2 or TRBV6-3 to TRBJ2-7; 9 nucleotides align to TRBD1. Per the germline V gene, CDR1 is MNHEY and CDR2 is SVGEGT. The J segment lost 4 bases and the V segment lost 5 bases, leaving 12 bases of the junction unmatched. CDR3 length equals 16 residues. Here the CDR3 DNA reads TGTGCCAGCAGTCACTTCACCGGGACAGGGTTATACGAGCAGTACTTC. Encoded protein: CASSHFTGTGLYEQYF.

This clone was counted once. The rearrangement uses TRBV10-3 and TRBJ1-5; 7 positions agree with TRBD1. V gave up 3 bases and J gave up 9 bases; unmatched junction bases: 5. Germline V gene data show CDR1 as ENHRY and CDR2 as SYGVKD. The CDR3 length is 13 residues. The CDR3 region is CAISEQGFSPQHF. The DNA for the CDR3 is TGTGCCATCAGTGAACAGGGGTTCTCGCCCCAGCATTTT.

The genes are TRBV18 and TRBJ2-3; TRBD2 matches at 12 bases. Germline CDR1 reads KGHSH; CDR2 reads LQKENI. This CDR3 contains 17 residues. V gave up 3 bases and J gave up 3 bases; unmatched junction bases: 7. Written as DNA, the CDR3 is TGTGCCAGCTCACCGCGGCTAGCGGGGGGGTTTACAGATACGCAGTATTTT. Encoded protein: CASSPRLAGGFTDTQYF.

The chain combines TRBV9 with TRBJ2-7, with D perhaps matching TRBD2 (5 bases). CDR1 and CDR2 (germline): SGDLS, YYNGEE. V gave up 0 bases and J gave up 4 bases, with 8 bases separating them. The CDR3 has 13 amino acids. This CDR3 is CASSVDGKYEQYF. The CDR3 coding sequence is TGTGCCAGCAGCGTAGACGGGAAATACGAGCAGTACTTC.

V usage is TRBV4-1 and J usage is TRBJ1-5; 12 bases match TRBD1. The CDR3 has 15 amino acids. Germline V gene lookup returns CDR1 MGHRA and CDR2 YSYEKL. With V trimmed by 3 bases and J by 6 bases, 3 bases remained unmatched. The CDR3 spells CASSQGTGGFQPQHF. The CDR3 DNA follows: TGCGCCAGCAGCCAGGGGACAGGGGGCTTTCAGCCCCAGCATTTT.

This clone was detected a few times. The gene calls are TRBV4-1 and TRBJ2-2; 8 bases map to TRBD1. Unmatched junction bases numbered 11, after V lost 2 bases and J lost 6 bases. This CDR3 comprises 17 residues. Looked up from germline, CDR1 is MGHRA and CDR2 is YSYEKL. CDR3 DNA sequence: TGCGCCAGCAGCCAATTAAGGTTCCGGACAGGGTCCGGGGAGCTGTTTTTT. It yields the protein CASSQLRFRTGSGELFF.

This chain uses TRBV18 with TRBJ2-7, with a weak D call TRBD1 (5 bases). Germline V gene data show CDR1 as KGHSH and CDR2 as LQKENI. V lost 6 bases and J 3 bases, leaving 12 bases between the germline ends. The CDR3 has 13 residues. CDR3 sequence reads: CASSVQEIYEQYF. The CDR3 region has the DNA TGTGCCAGCTCCGTACAGGAAATCTACGAGCAGTACTTC.

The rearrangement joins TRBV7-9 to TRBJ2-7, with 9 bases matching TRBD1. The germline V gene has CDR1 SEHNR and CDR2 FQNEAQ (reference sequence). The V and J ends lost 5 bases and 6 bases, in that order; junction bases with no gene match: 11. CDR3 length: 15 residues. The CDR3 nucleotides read TGTGCCAGCAGCCTCCGGGGACAGGGAATACGCGAGCAGTACTTC. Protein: CASSLRGQGIREQYF.

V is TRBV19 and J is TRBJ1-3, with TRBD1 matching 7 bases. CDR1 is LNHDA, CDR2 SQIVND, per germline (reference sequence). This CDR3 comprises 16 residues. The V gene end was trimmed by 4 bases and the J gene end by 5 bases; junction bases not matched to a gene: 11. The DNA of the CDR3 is TGTGCCAGTAGTAACCGGACAGGAGCTCTGAGAAACACCATATATTTT. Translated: CASSNRTGALRNTIYF.

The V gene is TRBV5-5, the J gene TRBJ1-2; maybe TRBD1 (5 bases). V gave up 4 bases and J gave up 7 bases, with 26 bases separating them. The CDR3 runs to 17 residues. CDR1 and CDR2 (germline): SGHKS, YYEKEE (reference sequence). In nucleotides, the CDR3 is TGTGCCAGCAGCCCGCAATCCGGGGACCCGGGGGTAACTGGCTACACCTTC. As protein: CASSPQSGDPGVTGYTF.

DNA of the CDR3: TGTGCCAGCAGCGAAACCCCGGGACAGGGGAAAGAGCAGTACTTC. Protein: CASSETPGQGKEQYF. V is TRBV5-4 and J is TRBJ2-7, with 10 bases identical to TRBD1. This CDR3 spans 15 amino acids. CDR1 and CDR2 (germline): SGHNT, YYREEE (reference sequence). Trimming took 4 bases from V and 7 from J; bases not matched to a gene: 11.

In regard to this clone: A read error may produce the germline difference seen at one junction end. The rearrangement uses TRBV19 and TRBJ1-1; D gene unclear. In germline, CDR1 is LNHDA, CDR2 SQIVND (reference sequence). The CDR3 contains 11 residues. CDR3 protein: CASSIGLEALF. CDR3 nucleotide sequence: TGTGCCAGTAGTATAGGTTTGGAGGCCCTTTTT.

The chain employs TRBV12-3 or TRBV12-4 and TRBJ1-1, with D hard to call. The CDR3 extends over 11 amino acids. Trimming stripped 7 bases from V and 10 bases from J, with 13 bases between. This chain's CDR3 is CASTRGVGAFF. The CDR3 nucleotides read TGTGCCAGCACACGCGGCGTTGGAGCTTTCTTT.